The T cell receptor beta chain under discussion was sequenced for a study of CXCR3-negative and CXCR3-positive naive CD8 T cells (dated by TCRdb to about 2019). About the study as a whole: In total, about 130 million TRB reads were obtained, or roughly 1.5 +/- 0.3 million reads per library. Data from about 12 donors, pooled across two independent experiments, went into the diversity and physicochemical repertoire analyses. Naive subsets from about 5 donors and memory cells from 3 donors were included in the TRBV-TRBJ cluster analysis. General study outcomes and caveats: Surface CD5, linked to self-reactivity in mice, was comparable between naive subsets; TCR interaction strength was therefore also inferred from TRB CDR3 physicochemical properties. Freshly isolated PBMCs were used for most assays because CXCR3 expression went down partially after cryopreservation. Comparably high repertoire diversity was found in both naive subsets, whereas much lower repertoire diversity was found in memory CD8+ T cells. Naive CXCR3-negative and CXCR3-positive cells from the same donor showed similar TRBV-TRBJ usage, whereas memory cells showed distinct patterns.

Sequencing used a NextSeq 550. The Human TCR Profiling Kit (MiLaboratory) was used to make UMI-labeled 5' RACE TRB cDNA libraries. cDNA synthesis used the entire amount of extracted RNA, and PCR amplification then used the entire amount of cDNA produced. Libraries were prepared in parallel with an identical number of PCR cycles. In the authors' own workflow: MIGEC and MiXCR extracted about 53,000 +/- 10,000 unique UMI-labeled TRB cDNA molecules per library, requiring at least two reads per UMI. An average of approximately 40,000 +/- 10,000 functional in-frame TRB CDR3 nucleotide clonotypes without stop codons was found per library. After downsampling to 5000 UMI-labeled TRB molecules per sample, diversity metrics such as normalized Shannon-Wiener and Chao1 were calculated in VDJtools. For the central five CDR3 residues, VDJtools calculated physicochemical properties weighted by clonotype size, namely interaction energy, strength, volume and Kidera factor 4. After TCRdb reprocessed the reads, each CDR3 protein sequence was kept as one row, without DNA. These V and J calls originate from TCRdb's pipeline instead of the authors' own analysis. The table for this sample records 45,000 or so distinct CDR3 sequences. The ten top clones hold approximately 14% of the sample.

Each CD8+ T cell subset was flow-sorted in triplicate, and 250,000 to 350,000 cells per subset were placed directly into RLT lysis buffer. Peripheral blood mononuclear cells were isolated from buffy coats by standard density gradient centrifugation. An RNeasy Mini Kit was used to extract total RNA from the sorted cells. As for this clonotype: The antigen this receptor binds is unknown.

The CDR3 contains 12 residues, cysteine and phenylalanine counted. The nucleotide record is missing. The rearranged chain carries TRBV12-3 or TRBV12-4 and TRBJ1-2; the TCRdb call, TRBD1, lacks DNA for checking. This receptor was obtained from a human donor in good health. Some clones in this sample may be carry-over from other donors' samples. Sequencing was done on a sample of memory CD8+ T cells from blood. Sample cell subset or site, as interpreted from the label and publication: conventional CD8+ memory T cells (TMEM), sorted as controls. The CDR3 reads CASTLGGLGYTF.